The rows below give T cell receptor beta chains drawn from one sample of a study of blood T cells in healthy people across ages. TCRdb reprocessed the 5' RACE reads via MiXCR and lists one record per CDR3 protein. The sample has roughly 500,000 distinct CDR3 sequences, approximately 30% seen once; the top ten hold around 20%. Sample: blood. Every receptor here comes from a woman aged 70-85 years in good health. Both conserved end residues are part of each CDR3. The D gene is left open where the match is weak. Size values are once, few and many counts, or a class for expanded clones, and some rows have none.

d_call: -; v_call: TRBV7-2; j_call: TRBJ1-4; cdr3_length: 18; clone_size: -; cdr3_nt: TGCGCCAGCAGCACTTCACAGTTGAGGTCTGGGTCTAATGAAAAACTGTTTTTT; cdr3_aa: CASSTSQLRSGSNEKLFF
d_call: -; v_call: TRBV4-3; j_call: TRBJ1-1; cdr3_length: 19; clone_size: -; cdr3_nt: TGCGCCAGCAGCCAAGATCTCATCAGACAGGTGAGCGGGAACACTGAAGCTTTCTTT; cdr3_aa: CASSQDLIRQVSGNTEAFF
d_call: TRBD2; v_call: TRBV12-3/TRBV12-4; j_call: TRBJ2-5; cdr3_length: 16; clone_size: -; cdr3_nt: TGTGCCAGCAGTTTAGCGCGCCTAGCGGGGGCGCAGACCCAGTACTTC; cdr3_aa: CASSLARLAGAQTQYF
d_call: -; v_call: TRBV9; j_call: TRBJ2-5; cdr3_length: 15; clone_size: -; cdr3_nt: TGTGCCAGCAGCGTAGCCCCTGGGGAGTCAGAGACCCAGTACTTC; cdr3_aa: CASSVAPGESETQYF
d_call: -; v_call: TRBV24-1; j_call: TRBJ2-1; cdr3_length: 18; clone_size: few; cdr3_nt: TGTGCCACCAGTGGTTTACGGGGAGGTTTCCCTTCCATCAATGAGCAGTTCTTC; cdr3_aa: CATSGLRGGFPSINEQFF
d_call: -; v_call: TRBV7-3; j_call: TRBJ1-2; cdr3_length: 16; clone_size: -; cdr3_nt: TGTGCCAGCAGCACCCTCGGCGGAGGTTTAAGCTATGGCTACACCTTC; cdr3_aa: CASSTLGGGLSYGYTF
d_call: -; v_call: TRBV11-1; j_call: TRBJ2-2; cdr3_length: 17; clone_size: few; cdr3_nt: TGTGCCAGCAGCTTAAGTCCGGCCACATACAGCGCCGGGGAGCTGTTTTTT; cdr3_aa: CASSLSPATYSAGELFF
d_call: -; v_call: TRBV12-3/TRBV12-4; j_call: TRBJ1-2; cdr3_length: 16; clone_size: -; cdr3_nt: TGTGCCAGCACCCTAACGGGGGCAGTCTCTTTGTATGGCTACACCTTC; cdr3_aa: CASTLTGAVSLYGYTF
d_call: -; v_call: TRBV15; j_call: TRBJ2-5; cdr3_length: 14; clone_size: few; cdr3_nt: TGTGCCACCAGCTGGGGCCAGCTTCAAGAGACCCAGTACTTC; cdr3_aa: CATSWGQLQETQYF
d_call: -; v_call: TRBV7-9; j_call: TRBJ1-6; cdr3_length: 11; clone_size: few; cdr3_nt: TGTGCCAGCAGCTCCCCCGGACCCCTCCACTTT; cdr3_aa: CASSSPGPLHF
d_call: -; v_call: TRBV7-2; j_call: TRBJ2-2; cdr3_length: 15; clone_size: few; cdr3_nt: TGTGCCAGCAGCCCCGTGGTGGGGAACACCGGGGAGCTGTTTTTT; cdr3_aa: CASSPVVGNTGELFF
d_call: -; v_call: TRBV7-6; j_call: TRBJ2-7; cdr3_length: 15; clone_size: -; cdr3_nt: TGTGCCAGCAGCTTTGGGGACGGTATGGGGGCCGAGCAGTACTTC; cdr3_aa: CASSFGDGMGAEQYF
d_call: -; v_call: TRBV10-3; j_call: TRBJ1-3; cdr3_length: 14; clone_size: -; cdr3_nt: TGTGCCATCAGTGAGTCACAGGATGGAAACACCATATATTTT; cdr3_aa: CAISESQDGNTIYF
d_call: -; v_call: TRBV7-9; j_call: TRBJ2-1; cdr3_length: 12; clone_size: few; cdr3_nt: TGTGCCAGCAGCCCTCTAGGCTATGAGCAGTTCTTC; cdr3_aa: CASSPLGYEQFF
d_call: TRBD2; v_call: TRBV5-1; j_call: TRBJ2-3; cdr3_length: 17; clone_size: few; cdr3_nt: TGCGCCAGCAGCTTGGCCGGGGGGGCCTCCCTCGCAGATACGCAGTATTTT; cdr3_aa: CASSLAGGASLADTQYF
d_call: TRBD1; v_call: TRBV30; j_call: TRBJ2-6; cdr3_length: 15; clone_size: few; cdr3_nt: TGTGCCTGGGATAGACAGGGGTCTGGGGCCAACGTCCTGACTTTC; cdr3_aa: CAWDRQGSGANVLTF
d_call: TRBD1; v_call: TRBV15; j_call: TRBJ1-2; cdr3_length: 15; clone_size: -; cdr3_nt: TGTGCCACCAGCAGCCTAAAACAGGGGGCTTATGGCTACACCTTC; cdr3_aa: CATSSLKQGAYGYTF
d_call: -; v_call: TRBV20-1; j_call: TRBJ2-7; cdr3_length: 12; clone_size: -; cdr3_nt: TGCAGTGCCCGGGGGTGGGGCTACGAGCAGTACTTC; cdr3_aa: CSARGWGYEQYF
d_call: TRBD2; v_call: TRBV7-2; j_call: TRBJ2-5; cdr3_length: 17; clone_size: -; cdr3_nt: TGTGCCAGCAGCTTAGCGCGTCGGCGGGGGGACGAAGAGACCCAGTACTTC; cdr3_aa: CASSLARRRGDEETQYF
d_call: -; v_call: TRBV14; j_call: TRBJ2-5; cdr3_length: 14; clone_size: few; cdr3_nt: TGTGCCAGCAGCCAAGGTGGGGGGCAAGAGACCCGGTACTTC; cdr3_aa: CASSQGGGQETRYF
d_call: -; v_call: TRBV6-5; j_call: TRBJ1-1; cdr3_length: 13; clone_size: -; cdr3_nt: TGTGCCAGCAGTTTTAACAGACGTACTGAAGCTTTCTTT; cdr3_aa: CASSFNRRTEAFF
d_call: TRBD1; v_call: TRBV7-2; j_call: TRBJ2-7; cdr3_length: 15; clone_size: -; cdr3_nt: TGTGCCAGCAGCTTAGGACAGGGGATCGACTACGAGCAGTACTTC; cdr3_aa: CASSLGQGIDYEQYF
d_call: TRBD2; v_call: TRBV20-1; j_call: TRBJ2-1; cdr3_length: 12; clone_size: -; cdr3_nt: TGCAGTGCTACTACGGGACTAGCTGAGCAGTTCTTC; cdr3_aa: CSATTGLAEQFF
d_call: -; v_call: TRBV6-2/TRBV6-3; j_call: TRBJ2-3; cdr3_length: 11; clone_size: -; cdr3_nt: TGTGCCGGGGGGACTCCAAATACGCAGTATTTT; cdr3_aa: CAGGTPNTQYF
d_call: TRBD1; v_call: TRBV7-2; j_call: TRBJ1-2; cdr3_length: 15; clone_size: few; cdr3_nt: TGTGCCAGCAGCTTAGGGGACAGTCAACTCTATGGCTACACCTTC; cdr3_aa: CASSLGDSQLYGYTF
d_call: -; v_call: TRBV3-1; j_call: TRBJ1-1; cdr3_length: 14; clone_size: few; cdr3_nt: TGTGCCAGCAGCCAAGCTGGGGGGGCGGCTGAAGCTTTCTTT; cdr3_aa: CASSQAGGAAEAFF
d_call: -; v_call: TRBV5-6; j_call: TRBJ1-4; cdr3_length: 15; clone_size: -; cdr3_nt: TGTGCCAGCAGCCAACTGGGGAAGGATAATGAAAAACTGTTTTTT; cdr3_aa: CASSQLGKDNEKLFF
d_call: -; v_call: TRBV7-9; j_call: TRBJ2-1; cdr3_length: 13; clone_size: -; cdr3_nt: TGTGCCAGCAGCTTGTACTCAGCCGATGAGCAGTTCTTC; cdr3_aa: CASSLYSADEQFF
d_call: -; v_call: TRBV6-5; j_call: TRBJ1-1; cdr3_length: 14; clone_size: -; cdr3_nt: TGTGCCAGCAGTTTACATAGGGGGGGCACTGAAGCTTTCTTT; cdr3_aa: CASSLHRGGTEAFF
d_call: -; v_call: TRBV7-3; j_call: TRBJ2-3; cdr3_length: 13; clone_size: -; cdr3_nt: TGTGCCAGCAGCTTATTCCGAGAAGATACGCAGTATTTT; cdr3_aa: CASSLFREDTQYF
d_call: -; v_call: TRBV12-3/TRBV12-4; j_call: TRBJ1-3; cdr3_length: 14; clone_size: -; cdr3_nt: TGTGCCAGCAGTCCACATGGCTCTGGAAACACCATATATTTT; cdr3_aa: CASSPHGSGNTIYF
d_call: -; v_call: TRBV20-1; j_call: TRBJ2-2; cdr3_length: 13; clone_size: few; cdr3_nt: TGCAGTGCTAGCCCCAGAAACACCGGGGAGCTGTTTTTT; cdr3_aa: CSASPRNTGELFF
d_call: -; v_call: TRBV7-3; j_call: TRBJ2-1; cdr3_length: 17; clone_size: -; cdr3_nt: TGTGCCAGCAGCTTACGTGGAGGGCTAGGGCCCTACAATGAGCAGTTCTTC; cdr3_aa: CASSLRGGLGPYNEQFF
d_call: TRBD2; v_call: TRBV2; j_call: TRBJ2-7; cdr3_length: 16; clone_size: many; cdr3_nt: TGTGCCAGCACCCCAGAGCGGGGGGCCTCCGTCTACGAGCAGTACTTC; cdr3_aa: CASTPERGASVYEQYF
d_call: -; v_call: TRBV6-1; j_call: TRBJ1-6; cdr3_length: 15; clone_size: -; cdr3_nt: TGTGCCAGCAGTGAAGCATCGGGGGGAAATTCACCCCTCCACTTT; cdr3_aa: CASSEASGGNSPLHF
d_call: -; v_call: TRBV6-2/TRBV6-3; j_call: TRBJ2-5; cdr3_length: 14; clone_size: -; cdr3_nt: TGTGCCAGCAGTTACTTGGGGATTCGAGAGACCCAGTACTTC; cdr3_aa: CASSYLGIRETQYF
d_call: TRBD2; v_call: TRBV24-1; j_call: TRBJ2-7; cdr3_length: 14; clone_size: once; cdr3_nt: TGTGCCTCCCGGACTAGCGGGGCCTCCTACGAGCAGTACTTC; cdr3_aa: CASRTSGASYEQYF
d_call: -; v_call: TRBV27; j_call: TRBJ1-1; cdr3_length: 14; clone_size: -; cdr3_nt: TGTGCCAGCGCCCTCACAAGCGCTTTCACTGAAGCTTTCTTT; cdr3_aa: CASALTSAFTEAFF
d_call: TRBD2; v_call: TRBV7-2; j_call: TRBJ2-2; cdr3_length: 17; clone_size: -; cdr3_nt: TGTGCCAGCAGCTTAGCCCCCGGCGGGAGGAGGCCCGGGGAGCTGTTTTTT; cdr3_aa: CASSLAPGGRRPGELFF
d_call: -; v_call: TRBV5-1; j_call: TRBJ2-3; cdr3_length: 13; clone_size: -; cdr3_nt: TGCGCCAGCAGCTTAGGTTCCTCAGATACGCAGTATTTT; cdr3_aa: CASSLGSSDTQYF
d_call: -; v_call: TRBV4-3; j_call: TRBJ1-4; cdr3_length: 13; clone_size: -; cdr3_nt: TGCGCCAGCAGCCGGGTCCCCAATGAAAAACTGTTTTTT; cdr3_aa: CASSRVPNEKLFF
d_call: -; v_call: TRBV5-4; j_call: TRBJ1-1; cdr3_length: 14; clone_size: once; cdr3_nt: TGTGCCAGCAGCCCACAACAGCAGAACACTGAAGCTTTCTTT; cdr3_aa: CASSPQQQNTEAFF
d_call: -; v_call: TRBV4-3; j_call: TRBJ1-2; cdr3_length: 13; clone_size: few; cdr3_nt: TGCGCCAGCAGCCAACAACAGGGTAACGGCTACACCTTC; cdr3_aa: CASSQQQGNGYTF
d_call: -; v_call: TRBV6-6; j_call: TRBJ1-2; cdr3_length: 16; clone_size: -; cdr3_nt: TGTGCCAGCAGCCACGAGTCGGGGGCCAGGGACTATGGCTACACCTTC; cdr3_aa: CASSHESGARDYGYTF
d_call: -; v_call: TRBV5-8; j_call: TRBJ2-5; cdr3_length: 15; clone_size: few; cdr3_nt: TGTGCCAGCAGCTTGGGGCCTAGCCACGATGAGACCCAGTACTTC; cdr3_aa: CASSLGPSHDETQYF
d_call: -; v_call: TRBV7-2; j_call: TRBJ2-1; cdr3_length: 15; clone_size: few; cdr3_nt: TGTGCCAGCAGCTTAACTGACAGGAAGAATGGTGAGCAGTTCTTC; cdr3_aa: CASSLTDRKNGEQFF
d_call: -; v_call: TRBV11-1; j_call: TRBJ2-2; cdr3_length: 12; clone_size: -; cdr3_nt: TGTGCCAGCGGCTTAGGAACCGGGGAGCTGTTTTTT; cdr3_aa: CASGLGTGELFF